This T cell receptor (beta chain) derives from a study of radiation and T cells in renal cell carcinoma. Study observations and caveats: In blood, top tumor clones expanded by 2 weeks, shrinking by 4.

Assay used: immunoSEQ multiplex PCR; TCRdb lists only in-frame clones, some missing. Of tens of thousands of clones in the sample, less than 85% are singletons; the top ten hold around 31%. About this clone: Antigen unknown.

Time point meaning: blood 2 weeks post-SBRT. Treatment: 15 Gy SBRT to primary tumor, nephrectomy 4 weeks later. The source is a woman in her 70s with renal cell carcinoma. Sequencing was performed on blood, taken from a patient whose treatment included radiotherapy and nephrectomy.

Here the CDR3 reads CASMYRGGINYGYTF. The CDR3 region has the DNA TGTGCCAGCATGTACAGGGGCGGAATCAACTATGGCTACACCTTC. This sequence joins TRBV6-1 and TRBJ1-2; TRBD1 matches at 7 bases. This CDR3 comprises 15 residues. Germline-derived CDR1 and CDR2 are MNHNS and SASEGT. Losses at the gene ends were 7 bases for V and 2 bases for J; bases not matched to a gene: 10.